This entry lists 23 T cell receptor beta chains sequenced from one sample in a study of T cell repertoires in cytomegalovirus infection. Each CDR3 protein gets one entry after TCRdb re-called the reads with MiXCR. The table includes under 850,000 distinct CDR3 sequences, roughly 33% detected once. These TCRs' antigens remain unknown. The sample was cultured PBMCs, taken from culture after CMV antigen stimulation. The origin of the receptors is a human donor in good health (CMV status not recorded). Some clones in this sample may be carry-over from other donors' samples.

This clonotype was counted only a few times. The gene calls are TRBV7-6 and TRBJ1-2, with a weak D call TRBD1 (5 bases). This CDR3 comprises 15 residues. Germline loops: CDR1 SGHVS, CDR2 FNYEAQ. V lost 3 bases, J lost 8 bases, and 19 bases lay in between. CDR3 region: CASSFGQGNRGGYTF. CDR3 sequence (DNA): TGTGCCAGCAGCTTCGGCCAGGGTAATCGGGGAGGCTACACCTTC.

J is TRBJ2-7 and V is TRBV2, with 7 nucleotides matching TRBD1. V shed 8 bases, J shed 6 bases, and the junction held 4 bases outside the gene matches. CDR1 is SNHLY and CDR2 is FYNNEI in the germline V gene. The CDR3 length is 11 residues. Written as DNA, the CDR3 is TGTGCCAGCCTGACAGGGAGCGAGCAGTACTTC. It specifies CASLTGSEQYF.

The CDR3 here is CASRPGLGEQFF. The CDR3 DNA is TGTGCCAGCAGACCTGGGTTGGGTGAGCAGTTCTTC. The chain recombines TRBV7-9 with TRBJ2-1; D unresolved. Germline V gives CDR1 SEHNR, CDR2 FQNEAQ (reference sequence). Trimming pared 6 bases from V and 9 bases from J, leaving 12 bases between. This CDR3 comprises 12 residues.

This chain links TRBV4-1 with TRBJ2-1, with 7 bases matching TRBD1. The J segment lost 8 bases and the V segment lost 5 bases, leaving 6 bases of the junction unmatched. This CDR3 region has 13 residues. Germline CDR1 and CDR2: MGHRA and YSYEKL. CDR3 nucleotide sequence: TGCGCCAGCAGCGACAGGGTGTGGGATGAGCAGTTCTTC. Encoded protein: CASSDRVWDEQFF.

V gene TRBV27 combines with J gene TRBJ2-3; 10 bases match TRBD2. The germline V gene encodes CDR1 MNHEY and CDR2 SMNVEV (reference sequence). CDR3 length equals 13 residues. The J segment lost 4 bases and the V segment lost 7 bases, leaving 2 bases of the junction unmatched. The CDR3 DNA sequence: TGTGCCAGCATGAGCGGGGGGGCAGATACGCAGTATTTT. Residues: CASMSGGADTQYF.

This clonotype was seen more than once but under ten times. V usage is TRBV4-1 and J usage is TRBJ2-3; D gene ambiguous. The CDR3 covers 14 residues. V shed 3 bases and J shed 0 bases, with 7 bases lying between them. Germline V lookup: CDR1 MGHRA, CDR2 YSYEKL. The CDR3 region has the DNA TGCGCCAGCAGCCACGGCCGAAGCACAGATACGCAGTATTTT. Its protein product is CASSHGRSTDTQYF.

CDR3 amino acids: CASSWTRTEAFF. Written as DNA, the CDR3 is TGTGCCAGCAGCTGGACGCGGACTGAAGCTTTCTTT. The chain employs TRBV11-2 and TRBJ1-1; D unclear. The length of the CDR3 is 12 residues. Germline V gene data show CDR1 as SGHAT and CDR2 as FQNNGV. Trimming cost V 4 bases and J 5 bases, with 8 bases left between them.

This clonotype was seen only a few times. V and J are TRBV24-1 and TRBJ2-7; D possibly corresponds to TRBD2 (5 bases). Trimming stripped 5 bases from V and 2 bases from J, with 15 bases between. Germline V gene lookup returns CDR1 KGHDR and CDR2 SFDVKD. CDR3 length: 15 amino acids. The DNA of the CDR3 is TGTGCCACCAGTGGTGCGAGCGGAAAGACCTACGAGCAGTACTTC. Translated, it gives CATSGASGKTYEQYF.

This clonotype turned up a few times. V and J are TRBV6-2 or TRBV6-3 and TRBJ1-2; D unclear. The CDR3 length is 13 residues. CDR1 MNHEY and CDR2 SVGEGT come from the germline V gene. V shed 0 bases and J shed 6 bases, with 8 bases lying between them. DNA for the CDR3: TGTGCCAGCAGTTACTCGAAAAGGGATGGCTACACCTTC. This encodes CASSYSKRDGYTF.

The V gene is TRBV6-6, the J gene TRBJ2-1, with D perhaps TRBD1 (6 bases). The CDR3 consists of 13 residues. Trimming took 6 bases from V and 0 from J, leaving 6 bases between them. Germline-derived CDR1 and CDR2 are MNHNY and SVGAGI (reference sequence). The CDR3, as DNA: TGTGCCAGCAGGGGGGCCTCCTACAATGAGCAGTTCTTC. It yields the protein CASRGASYNEQFF.

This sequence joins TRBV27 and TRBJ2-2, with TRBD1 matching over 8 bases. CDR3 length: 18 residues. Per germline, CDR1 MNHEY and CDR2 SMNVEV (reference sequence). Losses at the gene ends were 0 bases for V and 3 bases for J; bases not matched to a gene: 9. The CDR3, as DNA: TGTGCCAGCAGTTTATCGCCGTTCAGGGGGCAGGACACCGGGGAGCTGTTTTTT. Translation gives CASSLSPFRGQDTGELFF.

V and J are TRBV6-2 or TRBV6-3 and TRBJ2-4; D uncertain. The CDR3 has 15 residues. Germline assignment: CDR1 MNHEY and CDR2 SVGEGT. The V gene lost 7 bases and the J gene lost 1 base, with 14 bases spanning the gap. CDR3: CASKKATRAKNIQYF. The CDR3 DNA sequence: TGTGCCAGCAAGAAGGCTACCCGCGCCAAAAACATTCAGTACTTC.

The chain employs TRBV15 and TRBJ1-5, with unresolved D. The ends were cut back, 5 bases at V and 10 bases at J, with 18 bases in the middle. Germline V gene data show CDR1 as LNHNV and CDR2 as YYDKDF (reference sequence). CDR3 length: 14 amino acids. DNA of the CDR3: TGTGCCACCAGCCCAGTGCCCGGGTCCCCACCCCAGCATTTT. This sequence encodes CATSPVPGSPPQHF.

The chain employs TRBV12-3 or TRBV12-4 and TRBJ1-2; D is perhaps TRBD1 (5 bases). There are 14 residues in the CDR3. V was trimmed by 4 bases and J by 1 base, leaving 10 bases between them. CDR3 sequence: CASSSGGVNYGYTF. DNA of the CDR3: TGTGCCAGCAGTTCGGGAGGGGTTAACTATGGCTACACCTTC.

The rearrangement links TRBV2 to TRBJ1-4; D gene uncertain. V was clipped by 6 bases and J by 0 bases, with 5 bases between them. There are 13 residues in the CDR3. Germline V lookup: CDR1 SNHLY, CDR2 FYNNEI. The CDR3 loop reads CASRGTTNEKLFF. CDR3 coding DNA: TGTGCCAGCAGAGGAACAACTAATGAAAAACTGTTTTTT.

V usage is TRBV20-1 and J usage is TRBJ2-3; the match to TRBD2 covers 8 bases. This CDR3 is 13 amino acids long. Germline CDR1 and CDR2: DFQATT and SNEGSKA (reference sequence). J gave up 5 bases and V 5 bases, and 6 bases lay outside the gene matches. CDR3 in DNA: TGCAGTGCTCCGCGAACTAGCGGAGATACGCAGTATTTT. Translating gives CSAPRTSGDTQYF.

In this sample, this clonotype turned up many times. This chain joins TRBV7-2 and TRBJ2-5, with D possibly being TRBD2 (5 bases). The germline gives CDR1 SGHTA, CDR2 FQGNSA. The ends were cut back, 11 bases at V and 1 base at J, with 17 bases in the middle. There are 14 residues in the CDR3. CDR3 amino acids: CASKEGWGQETQYF. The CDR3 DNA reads TGTGCCTCCAAAGAGGGATGGGGCCAAGAGACCCAGTACTTC. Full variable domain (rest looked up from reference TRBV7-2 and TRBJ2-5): GAGVSQSPSNKVTEKGKDVELRCDPISGHTALYWYRQSLGQGLEFLIYFQGNSAPDKSGLPSDRFSAERTGGSVSTLTIQRTQQEDSAVYLCASKEGWGQETQYFGPGTRLLVL.

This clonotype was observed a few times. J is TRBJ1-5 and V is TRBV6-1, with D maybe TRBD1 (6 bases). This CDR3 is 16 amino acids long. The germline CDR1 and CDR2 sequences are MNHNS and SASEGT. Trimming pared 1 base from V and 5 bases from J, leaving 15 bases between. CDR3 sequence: CASSEGAGQFDQPQHF. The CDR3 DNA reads TGTGCCAGCAGTGAAGGGGCTGGACAGTTCGATCAGCCCCAGCATTTT.

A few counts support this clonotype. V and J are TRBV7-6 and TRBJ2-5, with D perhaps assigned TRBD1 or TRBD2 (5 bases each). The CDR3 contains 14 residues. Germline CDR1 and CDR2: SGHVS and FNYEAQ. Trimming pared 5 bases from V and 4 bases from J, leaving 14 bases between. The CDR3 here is CASSTRDGGETQYF. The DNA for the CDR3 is TGTGCCAGCAGCACACGGGATGGGGGAGAGACCCAGTACTTC.

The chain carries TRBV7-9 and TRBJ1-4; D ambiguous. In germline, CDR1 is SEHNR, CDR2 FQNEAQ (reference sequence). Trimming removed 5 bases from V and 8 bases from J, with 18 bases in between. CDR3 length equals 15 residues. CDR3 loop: CASSPPAGIAEKLFF. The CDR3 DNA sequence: TGTGCCAGCAGCCCCCCCGCGGGGATCGCGGAAAAACTGTTTTTT.

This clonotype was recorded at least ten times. For the CDR3, the DNA is TGTGCCAGCAGCTTAGTCGGGGGCTTGGGTTCACCCCTCCACTTT. Its translation: CASSLVGGLGSPLHF. The chain carries TRBV7-2 and TRBJ1-6; D might be TRBD1 (6 bases). The CDR3 is made up of 15 amino acids. V lost 1 base, J lost 9 bases, and 13 bases lay in between. The germline gives CDR1 SGHTA, CDR2 FQGNSA.

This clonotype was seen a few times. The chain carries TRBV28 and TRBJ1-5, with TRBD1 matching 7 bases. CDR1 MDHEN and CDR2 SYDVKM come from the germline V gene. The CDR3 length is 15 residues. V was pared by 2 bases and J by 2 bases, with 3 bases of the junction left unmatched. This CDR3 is CASSLIDRGNQPQHF. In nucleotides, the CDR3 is TGTGCCAGCAGTTTAATCGACAGGGGCAATCAGCCCCAGCATTTT.

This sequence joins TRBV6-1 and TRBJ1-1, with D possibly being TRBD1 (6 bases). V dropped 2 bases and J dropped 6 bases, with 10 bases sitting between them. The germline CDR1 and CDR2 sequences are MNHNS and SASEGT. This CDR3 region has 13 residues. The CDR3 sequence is CASSEWGRAEAFF. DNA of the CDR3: TGTGCCAGCAGTGAATGGGGGCGGGCTGAAGCTTTCTTT.